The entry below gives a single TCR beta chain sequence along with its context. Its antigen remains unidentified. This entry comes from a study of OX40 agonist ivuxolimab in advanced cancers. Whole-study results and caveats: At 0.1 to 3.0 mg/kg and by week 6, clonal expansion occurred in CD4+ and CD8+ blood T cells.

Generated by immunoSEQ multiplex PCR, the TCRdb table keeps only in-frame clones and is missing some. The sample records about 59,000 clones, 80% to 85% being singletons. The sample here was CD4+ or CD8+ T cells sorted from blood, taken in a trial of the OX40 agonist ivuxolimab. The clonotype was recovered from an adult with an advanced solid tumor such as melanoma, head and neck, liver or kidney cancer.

Here the CDR3 reads CSARGTEKLFF. DNA for the CDR3: TGCAGTGCTAGAGGGACGGAAAAACTGTTTTTT. The rearrangement links TRBV20-1 to TRBJ1-4; D ambiguous. The CDR3 consists of 11 residues. Germline CDR1 DFQATT, CDR2 SNEGSKA (reference sequence). Trimming shortened V by 1 base and J by 8 bases, and 5 bases separated the two germline ends.